The clone carrying this T cell receptor beta chain was found many times. This sample was taken from a study of T cells in Graves' hyperthyroidism and ophthalmopathy. Looked up from germline, CDR1 is ENHRY and CDR2 is SYGVKD. The CDR3 totals 16 residues. With 10 bases removed from V and 9 bases from J, the gap between germline ends came to 30 bases. The investigators amplified TCR beta CDR3 regions from RNA transcripts. TCR CDR3 underwent first-round RT-PCR with the HTBI primer set. TCRdb redid the calling of the multiplex PCR reads with MiXCR, one entry per CDR3 protein. The sample yields around 340,000 distinct CDR3 sequences, around 20% seen once.

The sequenced sample consisted of blood. The clonotype was recovered from a woman between 50 and 59 years old with Graves' hyperthyroidism. This sequence joins TRBV10-3 and TRBJ1-1, with D tentatively TRBD1 (6 bases). This chain's CDR3 is CASSSGGGLSDQKAFF. For the CDR3, the DNA is TGTGCCAGCTCGAGCGGGGGCGGATTGAGCGATCAAAAAGCTTTCTTT.